This T cell receptor (beta chain) came from a study of vaccination effects on CD4 cells after COVID-19. V lost 2 bases to trimming and J lost 5 bases, with 9 bases between them. In germline, CDR1 is SQVTM, CDR2 ANQGSEA. The CDR3 has 12 residues. Broader study findings: Healthy vaccinees showed cross-reactivity with common cold coronaviruses in only 1 of 255 vaccine-induced clones.

In the ViraFEST assay, antigen-specific CD4+ clonotypes were identified by expansion after peptide-pool stimulation. Following 10 days of culture, CD4+ T cells were isolated. Vaccine administered to participants consisted of two doses of either BNT162b2 or mRNA-1273. The culture medium for 1.5 million to 2 million PBMC per well included roughly 10 IU/ml IL-2 and 8.5 to 10 ug/ml peptides. On day 3 and again on day 7, half the medium was replaced with IL-2 medium. Method: immunoSEQ multiplex PCR; TCRdb's copy keeps in-frame clones and lacks some. This sample has around 67,000 clones; about 81% occur once, and the top ten carry 1.2%. As to this clone: Its antigen is unknown.

The sample here was CD4+ T cells from PBMCs cultured with HCoV-229E spike peptides, taken after COVID-19 vaccination. The source of this sequence is a human donor who received a COVID-19 vaccine. The chain combines TRBV29-1 with TRBJ1-2; the D gene is possibly TRBD1 (6 bases). CDR3 in DNA: TGCAGCGTTGAAACCCAGGGGTATGGCTACACCTTC. It translates to CSVETQGYGYTF.